This TCR beta chain was observed in a study of CD4 T cells in relation to SARS-CoV-2 and coronaviruses. The table came from immunoSEQ multiplex PCR; TCRdb's copy has only in-frame clones and leaves some out. The profile covers 20,000 or so clones, with roughly four fifths appearing a single time and about 10% taken by the ten largest. Note on this clone: Its matching antigen is unknown.

Germline trimming cut 2 bases from V and 2 bases from J; bases unmatched to any gene: 3. Germline V lookup: CDR1 SGHRS, CDR2 YFSETQ. The CDR3 loop spans 16 amino acids. CD4+ T cells from unexposed donors were obtained before the COVID-19 pandemic (2011-2018). The cells were cultured for about 10 days before CD4+ T cells were isolated. This sequence joins TRBV5-1 and TRBJ2-3, with 12 bases lining up with TRBD2. Sequenced input: CD4+ T cells from PBMCs, cultured in vitro. This receptor was obtained from a human donor in good health. DNA of the CDR3: TGCGCCAGCAGCTTCGGACTAGCGGGGACCACAGATACGCAGTATTTT. Protein: CASSFGLAGTTDTQYF.